The rows below give T cell receptor beta chains drawn from one sample of a study of T cells expressing NK-cell markers. One entry per CDR3 protein, without DNA, is what TCRdb gives after re-calling the 5' RACE reads. This repertoire includes 350,000 to 400,000 distinct CDR3 sequences. Sequenced input: blood T cells: a sorted CD56 or NKG2C T cell subset, CD4+ or CD8+ T cells, or bulk PBMC T cells (not recorded which). These receptor sequences come from a woman between 50 and 59 years old in good health. The CDR3 runs from the conserved cysteine through the conserved F or W. Fields, in order: J gene, V gene, CDR3 protein.

j_gene: TRBJ2-3; v_gene: TRBV29-1; CDR3aa: CSTEGEWTSDTQYF
j_gene: TRBJ1-4; v_gene: TRBV5-1; CDR3aa: CASSRLGAGEKLFF
j_gene: TRBJ2-1; v_gene: TRBV24-1; CDR3aa: CATSDLGSGRGNEQFF
j_gene: TRBJ2-6; v_gene: TRBV5-1; CDR3aa: CASSLPYRDTSGANVLTF
j_gene: TRBJ2-3; v_gene: TRBV12-3/TRBV12-4; CDR3aa: CASSLAGLGTDTQYF
j_gene: TRBJ2-3; v_gene: TRBV20-1; CDR3aa: CSAVRDSPRGTQYF
j_gene: TRBJ1-5; v_gene: TRBV12-3/TRBV12-4; CDR3aa: CASSPSWGGNQPQHF
j_gene: TRBJ2-7; v_gene: TRBV6-2/TRBV6-3; CDR3aa: CASNGLGLPTYYEQYF
j_gene: TRBJ2-1; v_gene: TRBV27; CDR3aa: CASSLLTGGYNEQFF
j_gene: TRBJ2-2; v_gene: TRBV4-2; CDR3aa: CASSPYGQTNTGELFF
j_gene: TRBJ1-1; v_gene: TRBV20-1; CDR3aa: CSARGGLTEAFF
j_gene: TRBJ2-7; v_gene: TRBV3-1; CDR3aa: CASSQTRLGVGNEQYF
j_gene: TRBJ2-4; v_gene: TRBV4-1; CDR3aa: CASSQGGLAVAKNIQYF
j_gene: TRBJ2-1; v_gene: TRBV29-1; CDR3aa: CSVEEFVGDYNEQFF
j_gene: TRBJ2-2; v_gene: TRBV12-3/TRBV12-4; CDR3aa: CASSTRGQSLYTGELFF
j_gene: TRBJ2-7; v_gene: TRBV30; CDR3aa: CAWNSGRPQTYEQYF
j_gene: TRBJ2-1; v_gene: TRBV12-3/TRBV12-4; CDR3aa: CASRPQGAWAYNEQFF
j_gene: TRBJ2-1; v_gene: TRBV2; CDR3aa: CASLSRNEQFF
j_gene: TRBJ2-5; v_gene: TRBV20-1; CDR3aa: CSVRVFETQYF
j_gene: TRBJ2-1; v_gene: TRBV7-2; CDR3aa: CASSFTGTSYNEQFF
j_gene: TRBJ2-3; v_gene: TRBV7-9; CDR3aa: CASSAPDGDTQYF
j_gene: TRBJ2-1; v_gene: TRBV5-1; CDR3aa: CASRIMPLASYNEQFF
j_gene: TRBJ2-5; v_gene: TRBV7-9; CDR3aa: CASRTATGKETQYF
j_gene: TRBJ2-1; v_gene: TRBV6-4; CDR3aa: CASSERLAEGNEQFF
j_gene: TRBJ2-1; v_gene: TRBV20-1; CDR3aa: CSARRTNEQFF
j_gene: TRBJ2-7; v_gene: TRBV6-5; CDR3aa: CASSYKLAGGSEQYF
j_gene: TRBJ2-1; v_gene: TRBV7-9; CDR3aa: CASRAIGANEQFF
j_gene: TRBJ2-1; v_gene: TRBV7-9; CDR3aa: CASSLWPSGRAGTSYNEQFF
j_gene: TRBJ1-2; v_gene: TRBV4-1; CDR3aa: CASSQAYSGDSYGYTF
j_gene: TRBJ2-7; v_gene: TRBV3-1; CDR3aa: CASSQAGGEYEQYF
j_gene: TRBJ2-5; v_gene: TRBV28; CDR3aa: CASSSTRPATQYF
j_gene: TRBJ2-1; v_gene: TRBV3-1; CDR3aa: CASSRSLVVNEQFF
j_gene: TRBJ2-2; v_gene: TRBV6-1; CDR3aa: CASRGSGRAGGGELFF
j_gene: TRBJ2-5; v_gene: TRBV7-2; CDR3aa: CASSLDALAQETQYF
j_gene: TRBJ1-5; v_gene: TRBV27; CDR3aa: CASSLLGNQPQHF
j_gene: TRBJ1-1; v_gene: TRBV27; CDR3aa: CASSGIGVNTEAFF
j_gene: TRBJ2-1; v_gene: TRBV5-8; CDR3aa: CASSPNPLGEQFF
j_gene: TRBJ1-6; v_gene: TRBV5-1; CDR3aa: CASSQQGRGDSPLHF
j_gene: TRBJ1-5; v_gene: TRBV20-1; CDR3aa: CSAKPPGQGGQPQHF
j_gene: TRBJ2-6; v_gene: TRBV2; CDR3aa: CASGGGSGANVLTF
j_gene: TRBJ2-1; v_gene: TRBV20-1; CDR3aa: CSARYIYNEQFF
j_gene: TRBJ2-1; v_gene: TRBV5-1; CDR3aa: CASSLLAGGEGNEQFF
j_gene: TRBJ2-5; v_gene: TRBV24-1; CDR3aa: CATSETQEPQYF
j_gene: TRBJ1-5; v_gene: TRBV4-1; CDR3aa: CASSQGTSGLSQHF
j_gene: TRBJ2-1; v_gene: TRBV5-1; CDR3aa: CASSSLAGEGEQFF
j_gene: TRBJ1-1; v_gene: TRBV30; CDR3aa: CAWSVRGREAFF
j_gene: TRBJ1-4; v_gene: TRBV4-1; CDR3aa: CASSHPLTGPNEKLFF
j_gene: TRBJ2-2; v_gene: TRBV7-9; CDR3aa: CASSGGQDLTGELFF
j_gene: TRBJ1-5; v_gene: TRBV7-6; CDR3aa: CASSLGGYQPQHF
j_gene: TRBJ2-1; v_gene: TRBV13; CDR3aa: CASSPGRREQFF
j_gene: TRBJ2-1; v_gene: TRBV3-1; CDR3aa: CASSQVVGGEQFF
j_gene: TRBJ1-2; v_gene: TRBV15; CDR3aa: CATRKGQGDSYGYTF
j_gene: TRBJ2-4; v_gene: TRBV5-1; CDR3aa: CASSLTRTGENIQYF
j_gene: TRBJ1-5; v_gene: TRBV20-1; CDR3aa: CSASAGEGSNQPQHF
j_gene: TRBJ2-1; v_gene: TRBV28; CDR3aa: CASSLAGGRAFF
j_gene: TRBJ2-7; v_gene: TRBV24-1; CDR3aa: CATSDLPGYEQYF
j_gene: TRBJ2-1; v_gene: TRBV20-1; CDR3aa: CSARRTSGAYNEQFF
j_gene: TRBJ1-1; v_gene: TRBV6-4; CDR3aa: CASRDSLMNTEAFF
j_gene: TRBJ2-1; v_gene: TRBV11-3; CDR3aa: CASSFLGTKTNEQFF
j_gene: TRBJ2-1; v_gene: TRBV15; CDR3aa: CATSRGSTGRNEQFF